The clone carrying this T cell receptor beta chain is classed as medium-sized. Time point reported: blood at routine non-recurrence follow-up after resection. Unsorted samples of tumor, nontumor lung or frozen PBMC had their whole RNA sequenced. This sample was included in a study of spatial heterogeneity in lung cancer. The overall study: Samples came from roughly 70 TRACERx patients with untreated early-stage lung cancer.

Trimming left V 0 bases short and J 3 bases short, with 9 bases between. The CDR3 spans 15 residues. Germline values: CDR1 SGHNT, CDR2 YYREEE (reference sequence). TCRdb recomputed calls from the 5' RACE reads with MiXCR, one row per CDR3 protein. This sample has roughly 3,000 distinct CDR3 sequences, with around 20% found just once. This material consisted of PBMCs, taken at follow-up. This chain links TRBV5-4 with TRBJ2-2; D is tentatively TRBD1 or TRBD2 (5 bases each). The clonotype was recovered from a male donor with early-stage non-small cell lung cancer. The CDR3 coding sequence is TGTGCCAGCAGCTTGGTTCGGGACCACACCGGGGAGCTGTTTTTT. Protein product: CASSLVRDHTGELFF.